These T cell receptor beta chains were read from a single sample in a study of T cell repertoires in cytomegalovirus infection. TCRdb re-called the reads through MiXCR, storing one row per CDR3 protein. The table lists more than 250,000 distinct CDR3 sequences, about 25% of them singletons. For these receptors, no antigen is known. This specimen was cultured PBMCs, taken from culture after CMV antigen stimulation. These receptors came from a human donor in good health (CMV status not recorded). Some clones in this sample may be carry-over from other donors' samples. The CDR3 runs from the conserved cysteine through the conserved F or W. Each record gives: clone size, CDR3 length, D gene, V gene, J gene, CDR3 DNA, CDR3 protein. D genes are given only for firm matches. Size is stated for part of the rows, as once, few or many counts, or as a class when the clone is expanded.

-	13	TRBD2	TRBV10-3	TRBJ2-1	TGTGCCATCAGTGATTACGGGGGGGGTGAGCAGTTCTTC	CAISDYGGGEQFF
few	16	-	TRBV11-2	TRBJ2-3	TGTGCCAGCAGCTTACGGATGTGGGGTGGAGAAGATACGCAGTATTTT	CASSLRMWGGEDTQYF
many	11	-	TRBV7-2	TRBJ1-1	TGTGCCAGCACCCCGGGAAGGGAAGCTTTCTTT	CASTPGREAFF
many	15	TRBD1	TRBV7-9	TRBJ1-6	TGTGCCAGCAGCTCTAGGGGACAGGGAAGTTCACCCCTCCACTTT	CASSSRGQGSSPLHF
-	16	-	TRBV18	TRBJ2-3	TGTGCCAGCTCACCCTTTACCGCCGCCCCAGGGGATACGCAGTATTTT	CASSPFTAAPGDTQYF
-	14	-	TRBV29-1	TRBJ2-1	TGCAGCGGGGGGGGAGGGGGCTACTACAATGAGCAGTTCTTC	CSGGGGGYYNEQFF
many	16	TRBD2	TRBV7-6	TRBJ2-6	TGTGCCAGCAGCTTTAGCGGGAGTTCCGGGGCCAACGTCCTGACTTTC	CASSFSGSSGANVLTF
many	15	TRBD1	TRBV28	TRBJ2-7	TGTGCCAGCAGTGTCCTCAGGGGGCGCCTCATGGAGCAGTACTTC	CASSVLRGRLMEQYF
-	14	-	TRBV24-1	TRBJ2-1	TGTGCCACCAGTGACCCCGGAGGGCCGGATGAGCAGTTCTTC	CATSDPGGPDEQFF
few	13	-	TRBV7-6	TRBJ1-2	TGTGCCAGCAGTCCAAACGCCCGCTATGGCTACACCTTC	CASSPNARYGYTF
few	14	-	TRBV3-1	TRBJ2-1	TGTGCCAGCAGCCAAGGAACAGTGGCTGTTGAGCAGTTCTTC	CASSQGTVAVEQFF
-	14	-	TRBV7-2	TRBJ2-5	TGTGCCAGCAGCTACGGACAGCACCAAGAGACCCAGTACTTC	CASSYGQHQETQYF
many	16	TRBD2	TRBV7-2	TRBJ2-3	TGTGCCAGCAGCTTAATGGCGGGAGGGAGCACAGATACGCAGTATTTT	CASSLMAGGSTDTQYF
-	17	TRBD2	TRBV24-1	TRBJ2-1	TGTGCCACCAGTGATTTGCCGGGACTAGCGGGACTCAATGAGCAGTTCTTC	CATSDLPGLAGLNEQFF
-	16	TRBD1	TRBV5-1	TRBJ2-2	TGCGCCAGCAGCTCGAGACTGACAGGGGTCAGCGGGGAGCTGTTTTTT	CASSSRLTGVSGELFF
few	13	-	TRBV7-2	TRBJ1-5	TGTGCCAGCAGCTTCCAAAAACGGCAGCCCCAGCATTTT	CASSFQKRQPQHF
-	15	-	TRBV7-9	TRBJ2-2	TGTGCCAGCAGCTTAGGGTGGACGAACACCGGGGAGCTGTTTTTT	CASSLGWTNTGELFF
-	14	-	TRBV6-2/TRBV6-3	TRBJ1-4	TGTGCCAGCCTTGAGGACAACTCTAATGAAAAACTGTTTTTT	CASLEDNSNEKLFF
-	19	TRBD2	TRBV7-9	TRBJ2-2	TGTGCCAGCAGCTTACGTACTAGCGGGAGGGTCGGAGGCACCGGGGAGCTGTTTTTT	CASSLRTSGRVGGTGELFF
-	12	-	TRBV30	TRBJ1-1	TGTGCCTGGCGGGACGTGCGCACTGAAGCTTTCTTT	CAWRDVRTEAFF
many	16	-	TRBV4-3	TRBJ2-1	TGCGCCAGCAGCCCAAGTGGGAGAGCGGATAACAATGAGCAGTTCTTC	CASSPSGRADNNEQFF
-	18	TRBD2	TRBV20-1	TRBJ2-3	TGCAGTGCCCGCCCAACTAGCGGGAGGGCCCTGGGCACAGATACGCAGTATTTT	CSARPTSGRALGTDTQYF
-	17	TRBD2	TRBV5-5	TRBJ2-5	TGTGCCAGCAGCTCGGGGGGGACTAGCGGGATGCGAGAGACCCAGTACTTC	CASSSGGTSGMRETQYF
many	13	-	TRBV7-2	TRBJ2-2	TGTGCCAGCAGCTTAGGGACGGGCGGGGAGCTGTTTTTT	CASSLGTGGELFF
-	15	-	TRBV9	TRBJ2-3	TGTGCCAGCAGCTTAGAGGCTAGCAAAACCGATACGCAGTATTTT	CASSLEASKTDTQYF
few	11	-	TRBV12-3/TRBV12-4	TRBJ2-7	TGTGCCAGCAGTTTAACCCGGGGGCAGTACTTC	CASSLTRGQYF
few	15	TRBD2	TRBV11-2	TRBJ2-1	TGTGCCAGCAGCCCTCGGACTAGCGGGATCAATGAGCAGTTCTTC	CASSPRTSGINEQFF
few	12	-	TRBV29-1	TRBJ2-1	TGCAGCGTTCGCGGGGTCCACAATGAGCAGTTCTTC	CSVRGVHNEQFF
many	19	-	TRBV28	TRBJ1-1	TGTGCCAGCAGTGGGTGGCCGTCTCCCTCCATTGCTATGAACACTGAAGCTTTCTTT	CASSGWPSPSIAMNTEAFF
-	19	TRBD2	TRBV6-2/TRBV6-3	TRBJ2-3	TGTGCCAGCAGCTCAAGACGAGCGGGAGGGCTTTTTCTTACAGATACGCAGTATTTT	CASSSRRAGGLFLTDTQYF
-	16	-	TRBV15	TRBJ2-3	TGTGCCACCAGCAGAGCTCTAAGGCAGAACACAGATACGCAGTATTTT	CATSRALRQNTDTQYF
-	17	-	TRBV19	TRBJ2-1	TGTGCCAGTAGTATTCTCCCCTATCCGAGCTCCTACAATGAGCAGTTCTTC	CASSILPYPSSYNEQFF
-	14	-	TRBV7-6	TRBJ2-5	TGTGCCAGCAGCTTAGCTGTGCATCAAGAGACCCAGTACTTC	CASSLAVHQETQYF
few	17	TRBD2	TRBV5-1	TRBJ2-3	TGCGCCAGCAGCAACTACGGACTAGCGGGAGGCACAGATACGCAGTATTTT	CASSNYGLAGGTDTQYF
few	13	-	TRBV5-4	TRBJ1-2	TGTGCCAGCAGCTTACCGGGACGACTTAACCCCCACTTC	CASSLPGRLNPHF
-	16	TRBD1	TRBV28	TRBJ2-1	TGTGCCAGCAGTCCTTCCGGACAGGGGATTGGCAATGAGCAGTTCTTC	CASSPSGQGIGNEQFF
-	15	-	TRBV6-1	TRBJ1-5	TGTGCCAGCAGTTGGACGGCAGGGGCGGCTCAGCCCCAGCATTTT	CASSWTAGAAQPQHF
few	17	-	TRBV5-4	TRBJ2-6	TGTGCCAGCAGCTTGGGGGGACGGACCTCTGGGGCCAACGTCCTGACTTTC	CASSLGGRTSGANVLTF
-	14	-	TRBV27	TRBJ2-5	TGTGCCAGCAGTTTTTCAGGGCCCGGGGAGACCCAGTACTTC	CASSFSGPGETQYF
-	18	TRBD1	TRBV25-1	TRBJ1-3	TGTGCCAGCAGTGAATTCGGGACAGGGTCAATAGCTGGAAACACCATATATTTT	CASSEFGTGSIAGNTIYF
few	15	-	TRBV7-2	TRBJ1-5	TGTGCCAGCAGCTTAGACGGAACAGTCAATCAGCCCCAGCATTTT	CASSLDGTVNQPQHF
many	16	-	TRBV7-6	TRBJ2-1	TGTGCCAGCAGCTTTGGAGCGGAAGGGGTCTACAATGAGCAGTTCTTC	CASSFGAEGVYNEQFF
many	16	TRBD1	TRBV7-2	TRBJ1-2	TGTGCCAGCAGCTTAGCGGGACAGGGAACTAACTATGGCTACACCTTC	CASSLAGQGTNYGYTF
few	17	TRBD2	TRBV7-3	TRBJ2-1	TGTGCCAGCAGCCCCCAGGGACTAGCGGGAGGTGGCAGTGAGCAGTTCTTC	CASSPQGLAGGGSEQFF
-	16	-	TRBV7-9	TRBJ1-2	TGTGCCAGCAGCTCGCCGGAGGGACGGTTATCCTATGGCTACACCTTC	CASSSPEGRLSYGYTF
once	16	-	TRBV5-1	TRBJ1-1	TGCGCCAGCAGCTTGGGGACATACAACATTGGGACTGAAGCTTTCTTT	CASSLGTYNIGTEAFF
many	17	-	TRBV9	TRBJ2-1	TGTGCCAGCAGCGTAGGTCCTAGGTCAGGATCCTACAATGAGCAGTTCTTC	CASSVGPRSGSYNEQFF
few	15	-	TRBV27	TRBJ1-3	TGTGCCAGCAGTCCAATACCCTTTGGCGGAAACACCATATATTTT	CASSPIPFGGNTIYF
few	15	-	TRBV15	TRBJ2-1	TGTGCCACCAGCAGAGATCTGGACTACTACAATGAGCAGTTCTTC	CATSRDLDYYNEQFF